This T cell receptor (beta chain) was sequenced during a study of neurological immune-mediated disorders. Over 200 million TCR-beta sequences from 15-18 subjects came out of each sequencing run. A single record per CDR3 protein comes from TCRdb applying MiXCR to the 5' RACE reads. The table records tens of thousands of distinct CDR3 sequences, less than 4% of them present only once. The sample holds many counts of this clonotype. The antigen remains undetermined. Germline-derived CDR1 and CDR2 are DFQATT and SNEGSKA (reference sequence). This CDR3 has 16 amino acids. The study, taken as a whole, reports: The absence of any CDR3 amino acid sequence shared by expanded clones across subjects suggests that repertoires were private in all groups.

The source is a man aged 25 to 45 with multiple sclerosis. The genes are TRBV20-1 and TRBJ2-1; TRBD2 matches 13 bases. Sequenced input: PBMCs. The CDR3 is CSPGLAGPSSYNEQFF. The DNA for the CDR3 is TGCAGCCCGGGACTAGCGGGGCCCAGCTCCTACAATGAGCAGTTCTTC.